This is a list of T cell receptor beta chains from one sample in a study of blood T cell repertoires in COVID-19. Clones were read by immunoSEQ multiplex PCR, and TCRdb kept only the in-frame ones, dropping some. Among 72,000 or so clones, roughly 86% were seen once, and the ten largest hold 10% to 15%. The specimen was peripheral blood. These TCRs come from a woman aged 60 to 75 with acute or convalescent COVID-19. CDR3s include the opening cysteine and the closing phenylalanine or tryptophan. D genes are given only for firm matches. The size entry is marked missing in some rows and otherwise reads once, few, many or a size class.

J: TRBJ2-5; D: TRBD2; size: .; V: TRBV5-1; DNA: TGCGCCAGCAGCTTGGTTGGCGGGGGGGCCGGGGAGACCCAGTACTTC; CDR3: CASSLVGGGAGETQYF
J: TRBJ2-3; D: .; size: .; V: TRBV5-4; DNA: TGTGCCAGCAGCTTGCAGGCAGGGGGCACAGATACGCAGTATTTT; CDR3: CASSLQAGGTDTQYF
J: TRBJ1-2; D: TRBD1; size: .; V: TRBV6-5; DNA: TGTGCCAGCAATCCGTGGGGACAGGGATATGGCTACACCTTC; CDR3: CASNPWGQGYGYTF
J: TRBJ1-2; D: .; size: once; V: TRBV29-1; DNA: TGCAGCGTTGGGGGCGGGGTAGGAGCTAACTATGGCTACACCTTC; CDR3: CSVGGGVGANYGYTF
J: TRBJ2-7; D: TRBD2; size: .; V: TRBV7-2; DNA: TGTGCCAGCAGCCTCATCGGGAGGTACGAGCAGTACTTC; CDR3: CASSLIGRYEQYF
J: TRBJ2-5; D: TRBD2; size: .; V: TRBV28; DNA: TGTGCCAGCAGATTAGCTGGATCGGGGGGGAGAGAGACCCAGTACTTC; CDR3: CASRLAGSGGRETQYF
J: TRBJ1-5; D: TRBD1; size: .; V: TRBV2; DNA: TGTGCCAGCAGTGTTTTTCGGCAGGGGGAACAGCCCCAGCATTTT; CDR3: CASSVFRQGEQPQHF
J: TRBJ2-2; D: .; size: .; V: TRBV30; DNA: TGTGCCTGGAGTACGCGCACCCTAGCGGACAGGGTAGAAGGGGAGCTGTTTTTT; CDR3: CAWSTRTLADRVEGELFF
J: TRBJ2-2; D: TRBD1; size: .; V: TRBV19; DNA: TGTGCCAGTCAACAGGGGGCGGCCACCGGGGAGCTGTTTTTT; CDR3: CASQQGAATGELFF
J: TRBJ1-4; D: TRBD1; size: .; V: TRBV3-1/TRBV3-2; DNA: TGTGCCAGCAGCCACCCGGGACAGGGGGAAGAAAAACTGTTTTTT; CDR3: CASSHPGQGEEKLFF
J: TRBJ1-5; D: TRBD1; size: .; V: TRBV5-8; DNA: TGTGCCAGCAGCGTATCGGAAGACAGGGACAATCAGCCCCAGCATTTT; CDR3: CASSVSEDRDNQPQHF
J: TRBJ1-6; D: .; size: once; V: TRBV5-5; DNA: TGTGCCAGCAGCCTGTTGGACCAGGGAGGCTCCTATAATTCACCCCTCCACTTT; CDR3: CASSLLDQGGSYNSPLHF
J: TRBJ2-2; D: TRBD1; size: .; V: TRBV12-5; DNA: TGTGCTAGTGGTTTGGCCACTGGGGGGGACAGGGCGAACACCGGGGAGCTGTTTTTT; CDR3: CASGLATGGDRANTGELFF
J: TRBJ2-7; D: TRBD1; size: .; V: TRBV5-1; DNA: TGCGCCAGCAGCTTGGTAACAGGGGGATCCTACGAGCAGTACTTC; CDR3: CASSLVTGGSYEQYF
J: TRBJ1-3; D: TRBD1; size: .; V: TRBV2; DNA: TGTGCCAGCAGTGAAGATCAGGGGGTGATTGGAAACACCATATATTTT; CDR3: CASSEDQGVIGNTIYF
J: TRBJ1-4; D: .; size: .; V: TRBV5-5; DNA: TGTGCCAGCAGCTTGGGCGGAGATAATGAAAAACTGTTTTTT; CDR3: CASSLGGDNEKLFF
J: TRBJ1-1; D: .; size: .; V: TRBV5-1; DNA: TGCGCCAGCAGCTTGGCCCCACGGGAAGTACACACTGAAGCTTTCTTT; CDR3: CASSLAPREVHTEAFF
J: TRBJ2-3; D: TRBD2; size: once; V: TRBV19; DNA: TGTGCCACCAAGACTAGCGGGGGACATTTT; CDR3: CATKTSGGHF
J: TRBJ2-3; D: TRBD1; size: .; V: TRBV5-6; DNA: TGTGCCAGCAGCTTGGTTGACAGGGGGCTAGAAGATACGCAGTATTTT; CDR3: CASSLVDRGLEDTQYF
J: TRBJ1-2; D: .; size: .; V: TRBV6-2/TRBV6-3; DNA: TGTGCCAGCAGTTACACAGATTATGGCTACACCTTC; CDR3: CASSYTDYGYTF
J: TRBJ1-4; D: .; size: .; V: TRBV5-1; DNA: TGCGCCAGCAGCCCGCTTGGAGTTAGCGGGGGGGAAAAACTGTTTTTT; CDR3: CASSPLGVSGGEKLFF
J: TRBJ2-3; D: .; size: .; V: TRBV24-1; DNA: TGTGCCACCAGTGGGGCGGAGGAGACAGATACGCAGTATTTT; CDR3: CATSGAEETDTQYF
J: TRBJ1-6; D: TRBD1; size: .; V: TRBV10-3; DNA: TGTGCCATCAGTGGGGGTCCCGGGACAGCCCTCGAGGATTCACCCCTCCACTTT; CDR3: CAISGGPGTALEDSPLHF
J: TRBJ1-2; D: TRBD1; size: .; V: TRBV6-1; DNA: TGTGCCAGCAGTGAAGTTGGGGACAGAGTCTATGGCTACACCTTC; CDR3: CASSEVGDRVYGYTF
J: TRBJ2-3; D: TRBD2; size: .; V: TRBV11-2; DNA: TGTGCCAGCAGCTTCCTCTTGGGGTCTAGCGGGGGCCTAAGTGATACGCAGTATTTT; CDR3: CASSFLLGSSGGLSDTQYF
J: TRBJ1-2; D: .; size: .; V: TRBV5-4; DNA: TGTGCCAGCAGCAATTTGGCGACAGGAGACTATGGCTACACCTTC; CDR3: CASSNLATGDYGYTF
J: TRBJ2-1; D: .; size: .; V: TRBV3-1/TRBV3-2; DNA: TGTGCCAGCAGGGGGAGGGGGGCCGGTAGCTTAAATGAGCAGTTCTTC; CDR3: CASRGRGAGSLNEQFF
J: TRBJ1-1; D: TRBD1; size: .; V: TRBV5-1; DNA: TGCGCCAGCAGCAGGACAGGGACTGGCACTGAAGCTTTCTTT; CDR3: CASSRTGTGTEAFF
J: TRBJ2-1; D: .; size: .; V: TRBV29-1; DNA: TGCAGCATTGCCGTTAAAGTGGAGAATGAGCAGTTCTTC; CDR3: CSIAVKVENEQFF
J: TRBJ2-7; D: .; size: .; V: TRBV25-1; DNA: TGTGCCAGCAGTGACTTGAGAGAGCAGTACTTC; CDR3: CASSDLREQYF
J: TRBJ1-3; D: .; size: once; V: TRBV23-1; DNA: TGCGCCAGCAATTCCAGGACAGTGAGCTCTGGAAACACCATATATTTT; CDR3: CASNSRTVSSGNTIYF
J: TRBJ1-2; D: .; size: .; V: TRBV6-2/TRBV6-3; DNA: TGTGCCAGCAGTTCCCTCGGGAGGGGCAACAACTATGGCTACACCTTC; CDR3: CASSSLGRGNNYGYTF
J: TRBJ2-1; D: TRBD1; size: .; V: TRBV11-2; DNA: TGTGCCAGCAGCTTATGGCAGGGGGCCGATGAGCAGTTCTTC; CDR3: CASSLWQGADEQFF
J: TRBJ2-5; D: TRBD2; size: few; V: TRBV23-1; DNA: TGCGCCAGCGACGCAACCCTTATGGGGGGAGGGCAAGAGACCCAGTACTTC; CDR3: CASDATLMGGGQETQYF
J: TRBJ1-2; D: .; size: .; V: TRBV3-1/TRBV3-2; DNA: TGTGCCAGCAGCCAAGAGGAGGAGGTCTATGGCTACACCTTC; CDR3: CASSQEEEVYGYTF
J: TRBJ2-5; D: TRBD2; size: once; V: TRBV7-9; DNA: TGTGCCAGCAGGCATCCTAGCGGGGGGGTTCGAGAGACCCAGTACTTC; CDR3: CASRHPSGGVRETQYF
J: TRBJ2-1; D: .; size: .; V: TRBV2; DNA: TGTGCCAGCAGCGGTAACGGGGGACCCTACAATGAGCAGTTCTTC; CDR3: CASSGNGGPYNEQFF
J: TRBJ1-6; D: .; size: .; V: TRBV11-2; DNA: TGTGCCAGCAGCTCGCCGCGGGGGAATTCACCCCTCCACTTT; CDR3: CASSSPRGNSPLHF
J: TRBJ1-2; D: .; size: .; V: TRBV6-5; DNA: TGTGCCAGCAGTTACTCGAGCGACGGAAACTATGGCTACACCTTC; CDR3: CASSYSSDGNYGYTF
J: TRBJ1-4; D: .; size: .; V: TRBV19; DNA: TGTGCCAGTAGTATCTGGGGAGATCGCGGTGAAAAACTGTTTTTT; CDR3: CASSIWGDRGEKLFF
J: TRBJ1-4; D: TRBD1; size: .; V: TRBV18; DNA: TGTGCCAGCTCACCTAACCGGGACAGGGTTAATGAAAAACTGTTTTTT; CDR3: CASSPNRDRVNEKLFF
J: TRBJ1-3; D: .; size: .; V: TRBV4-2; DNA: TGTGCCAGCAGCCAAGAGTTTAGGCTCATGCGGGGCGAAAACACCATATATTTT; CDR3: CASSQEFRLMRGENTIYF
J: TRBJ2-3; D: .; size: few; V: TRBV27; DNA: TGTGCCAGCAGTTTCGATCTAGGCTTGGCAGATACGCAGTATTTT; CDR3: CASSFDLGLADTQYF
J: TRBJ1-1; D: .; size: .; V: TRBV10-3; DNA: TGTGCCATCAGTCCGACAGCGCAGCTTGAAGCTTTCTTT; CDR3: CAISPTAQLEAFF
J: TRBJ2-3; D: .; size: .; V: TRBV3-1/TRBV3-2; DNA: TGTGCCAGCAGTCGTTATAATAGCGGATTAGGGGATACGCAGTATTTT; CDR3: CASSRYNSGLGDTQYF
J: TRBJ2-2; D: TRBD2; size: .; V: TRBV4-1; DNA: TGCGCCAGCAGCCAAGGTGGACTAGCGGGACTATTCAACACCGGGGAGCTGTTTTTT; CDR3: CASSQGGLAGLFNTGELFF
J: TRBJ2-1; D: TRBD1; size: .; V: TRBV19; DNA: TGTGCCAGTAGTATCGGACAGGGGACCATCAATGAGCAGTTCTTC; CDR3: CASSIGQGTINEQFF
J: TRBJ2-7; D: TRBD1; size: .; V: TRBV5-6; DNA: TGTGCCAGCAGCTATGCAGGGGGTAGGGAGCAGTACTTC; CDR3: CASSYAGGREQYF
J: TRBJ2-1; D: .; size: .; V: TRBV14; DNA: TGTGCCAGCAGCCTGCGGACTGGATACAATGAGCAGTTCTTC; CDR3: CASSLRTGYNEQFF